A single sample is the source of the 25 T cell receptor beta chains below, sequenced in a study of beta chain features in type 1 diabetes. Findings of the study overall: When Type 1 diabetes patients were examined, their TCRB CDR3s proved moderately but significantly shorter in all four CD4+ subsets.

No cognate antigen is known for these TCRs. Expressed TCRB transcripts were sequenced because the isolated RNA had all been reverse transcribed beforehand. This table comes from immunoSEQ multiplex PCR, and its TCRdb copy is limited to in-frame clones, with some not included. The sample includes 150,000 to 200,000 clones, approximately 7.8% of them seen just once. Sequenced input: central memory CD4+ T cells from blood. These receptors all come from a woman aged 40 to 50 with type 1 diabetes.

In this sample, this clone turned up many times. This chain links TRBV30 with TRBJ2-7, with D perhaps matching TRBD1 (6 bases). Germline CDR1 is GTSNPN and CDR2 is SVGIG (reference sequence). V lost 5 bases and J lost 1, with 15 bases in between. The CDR3 extends over 14 amino acids. CDR3 sequence (DNA): TGTGCCTGGGACTCGGACAGAGGATCCTACGAGCAGTACTTC. It is translated as CAWDSDRGSYEQYF.

J is TRBJ2-3 and V is TRBV4-2; TRBD2 matches 11 bases. Trimming took 4 bases from V and 2 from J; bases not matched to a gene: 5. Germline V gene lookup returns CDR1 LGHNA and CDR2 YNFKEQ. The CDR3 totals 16 residues. The CDR3 DNA sequence: TGTGCCAGCAGCCCCTCTAGCGGGGGGACCACAGATACGCAGTATTTT. Translated, it gives CASSPSSGGTTDTQYF.

This clone turned up a few times. The V gene is TRBV5-1, the J gene TRBJ2-7, with 8 bases that match TRBD1. Unmatched junction bases numbered 5, after V lost 4 bases and J lost 2 bases. The CDR3 consists of 14 residues. Germline assignment: CDR1 SGHRS and CDR2 YFSETQ. The CDR3 sequence: CASSPRTGTYEQYF. The CDR3 DNA sequence: TGCGCCAGCAGCCCGCGGACAGGGACCTACGAGCAGTACTTC.

Here the CDR3 DNA reads TGTGCCAGCAGCCCGGACATAGGCGGCTACACCTTC. Residues: CASSPDIGGYTF. The rearrangement links TRBV5-5 to TRBJ1-2; weak D call: TRBD1 (5 bases). CDR3 length: 12 residues. V was shortened by 4 bases and J by 8 bases, with 12 bases between the two germline ends. Germline lookup yields CDR1 SGHKS and CDR2 YYEKEE (reference sequence).

The gene calls are TRBV2 and TRBJ2-7; possibly TRBD1 for D (5 bases). The CDR3 contains 12 residues. V was clipped by 6 bases and J by 3 bases, with 9 bases between them. Germline loops: CDR1 SNHLY, CDR2 FYNNEI. CDR3 sequence reads: CASRSQGYEQYF. CDR3 DNA: TGTGCCAGCAGGTCGCAGGGCTACGAGCAGTACTTC. Supplemented by reference TRBV2 and TRBJ2-7, the full variable domain reads EPEVTQTPSHQVTQMGQEVILRCVPISNHLYFYWYRQILGQKVEFLVSFYNNEISEKSEIFDDQFSVERPDGSNFTLKIRSTKLEDSAMYFCASRSQGYEQYFGPGTRLTVT.

This sequence joins TRBV11-1 and TRBJ1-2, with 7 bases lining up with TRBD1. After removal of 5 bases from V and 3 bases from J, the junction contained 0 bases not matched to a gene. The length of the CDR3 is 12 residues. Germline V gives CDR1 SGHAT, CDR2 FQDESV (reference sequence). The CDR3 DNA reads as TGTGCCAGCAGCCAGGGGGACTATGGCTACACCTTC. This gives the protein CASSQGDYGYTF.

The CDR3, as DNA: TGTGCCAGCAGCGAAGGGGAGGGGGTGTTGGCCCAGCATTTT. Its protein product is CASSEGEGVLAQHF. The gene calls are TRBV9 and TRBJ1-5; TRBD1 is a possible D gene (6 bases). The CDR3 runs to 14 residues. The germline gives CDR1 SGDLS, CDR2 YYNGEE. Trimming stripped 3 bases from V and 11 bases from J, with 18 bases between.

The chain joins TRBV7-2 to TRBJ2-7; D unclear. V was shortened by 3 bases and J by 3 bases, with 9 bases between the two germline ends. Germline loops: CDR1 SGHTA, CDR2 FQGNSA. This CDR3 contains 13 residues. The DNA for the CDR3 is TGTGCCAGCAGCTTGGGCACACTCTACGAGCAGTACTTC. Amino acid sequence: CASSLGTLYEQYF. Filled out from reference TRBV7-2 and TRBJ2-7, the complete variable domain reads GAGVSQSPSNKVTEKGKDVELRCDPISGHTALYWYRQSLGQGLEFLIYFQGNSAPDKSGLPSDRFSAERTGGSVSTLTIQRTQQEDSAVYLCASSLGTLYEQYFGPGTRLTVT.

Only a few counts were recorded for this clone. This chain uses TRBV28 with TRBJ2-7, with TRBD2 matching 8 bases. V lost 5 bases to trimming and J lost 3 bases; unmatched junction nucleotides: 6. This CDR3 has 14 residues. CDR1 and CDR2 from the germline V gene are MDHEN and SYDVKM. Written as DNA, the CDR3 is TGTGCCAGCAGTCAAGCGGGAGTTATCTACGAGCAGTACTTC. This translates into CASSQAGVIYEQYF.

The chain links TRBV30 to TRBJ2-5; D perhaps matches TRBD1 (5 bases). Germline V CDR1 and CDR2: GTSNPN, SVGIG (reference sequence). CDR3 length: 12 amino acids. Trimming removed 7 bases at V and 7 bases at J, with 16 bases between. The CDR3 DNA sequence: TGTGCCTTCGGGCCCACCCAGGGGACCCAGTACTTC. Residues: CAFGPTQGTQYF.

The chain couples TRBV28 to TRBJ2-7, with 9 positions matching TRBD1. CDR3 length: 15 amino acids. V gave up 7 bases and J gave up 2 bases; unmatched junction bases: 9. The V gene's germline CDR1 is MDHEN and CDR2 SYDVKM. The CDR3 here is CASIPPGQGPYEQYF. DNA for the CDR3: TGTGCCAGCATACCACCGGGACAGGGACCCTACGAGCAGTACTTC.

V gene TRBV28 combines with J gene TRBJ2-2, with 7 bases that match TRBD2. Germline CDR1 MDHEN, CDR2 SYDVKM. This CDR3 is built from 16 residues. The V segment lost 2 bases and the J segment 6 bases; nucleotides outside the gene matches: 9. The CDR3 bases are TGTGCCAGCAGTTTAGACGGCGGGAGAGCCCCCGGGGAGCTGTTTTTT. This gives the protein CASSLDGGRAPGELFF.

This clone was seen only a few times. V gene TRBV30 combines with J gene TRBJ2-1; no reliable D call. The V end lost 1 base, the J end lost 3 bases, and 19 bases lay between the germline ends. This CDR3 has 17 residues. Looked up from germline, CDR1 is GTSNPN and CDR2 is SVGIG (reference sequence). The CDR3 loop reads CAWSALPPVQIYNEQFF. As DNA, the CDR3 is TGTGCCTGGAGTGCCCTCCCCCCAGTGCAGATCTACAATGAGCAGTTCTTC.

This clone was recorded a few times. V usage is TRBV15 and J usage is TRBJ1-1, with D possibly matching TRBD1 (6 bases). The CDR3 spans 15 residues. Germline-derived CDR1 and CDR2 are LNHNV and YYDKDF (reference sequence). The V gene lost 5 bases and the J gene lost 8 bases, with 21 bases spanning the gap. CDR3 protein: CATSDLGQGKREAFF. In DNA, the CDR3 is TGTGCCACCAGCGACCTGGGGCAGGGGAAAAGAGAAGCTTTCTTT.

This clone has just a few counts. The sample carries other DNA sequences with the same CDR3. The rearrangement links TRBV5-1 to TRBJ1-5; 9 nucleotides line up with TRBD1. Trimming removed 0 bases from V and 2 bases from J; junction bases left unmatched: 0. CDR1 is SGHRS and CDR2 is YFSETQ in the germline V gene. The CDR3 is 15 amino acids. In nucleotides, the CDR3 is TGCGCCAGCAGCTTGGGGGACAGGGGCAATCAGCCCCAGCATTTT. Residues: CASSLGDRGNQPQHF.

The V gene is TRBV7-2, the J gene TRBJ1-2; 8 positions agree with TRBD1. This CDR3 spans 15 amino acids. The junction had 9 bases not matched to a gene; V was cut back by 6 bases and J by 3 bases. Germline V gene sequence: CDR1 SGHTA, CDR2 FQGNSA. In nucleotides, the CDR3 is TGTGCCAGCAGGGGCCGACAGGGGTATGACTATGGCTACACCTTC. This codes for CASRGRQGYDYGYTF.

This clone was counted only a few times. The chain uses TRBV6-5 and TRBJ2-7, with D uncertain. The CDR3 extends over 14 amino acids. Germline CDR1 and CDR2: MNHEY and SVGAGI. V lost 2 bases and J 0 bases, leaving 8 bases between the germline ends. In DNA form, the CDR3 reads TGTGCCAGCAGTTACAGGTGGAGCTCCTACGAGCAGTACTTC. It is translated as CASSYRWSSYEQYF.

Ten or more counts support this clone. The chain combines TRBV28 with TRBJ2-7, with no clear D. Germline V gene lookup returns CDR1 MDHEN and CDR2 SYDVKM. V was shortened by 6 bases and J by 2 bases, with 8 bases between the two germline ends. The CDR3 totals 12 residues. DNA of the CDR3: TGTGCCAGCAGCCCCCCCGCCTACGAGCAGTACTTC. Translation gives CASSPPAYEQYF.

This clone was recorded many times. The V call is TRBV19, the J call TRBJ1-2; TRBD1 aligns across 7 bases. There are 11 residues in the CDR3. The V and J ends lost 10 bases and 7 bases, in that order; junction bases with no gene match: 6. CDR1 LNHDA and CDR2 SQIVND come from the germline V gene (reference sequence). As DNA, the CDR3 is TGTGCCACCCGACAGGGTGGTGGCTACACCTTC. Its protein product is CATRQGGGYTF.

This chain connects TRBV5-1 to TRBJ1-1; no definite D call. V was shortened by 4 bases and J by 1 base, with 11 bases between the two germline ends. Per the germline V gene, CDR1 is SGHRS and CDR2 is YFSETQ. The CDR3 sequence is 14 residues long. CDR3 protein: CASSAGSQNTEAFF. In DNA form, the CDR3 reads TGCGCCAGCAGCGCCGGGAGCCAGAACACTGAAGCTTTCTTT.

This clone was counted only a few times. The CDR3 DNA follows: TGTGCCAGCAGACTACAGGGAGTGGCTTTCTTT. Residues: CASRLQGVAFF. The V and J genes are TRBV28 and TRBJ1-1; possible D gene TRBD1, 6 bases. From germline, CDR1 is MDHEN and CDR2 SYDVKM. The V end lost 6 bases, the J end lost 11 bases, and 13 bases lay between the germline ends. The CDR3 loop spans 11 amino acids.

The chain is built from TRBV4-2 and TRBJ2-2, with 11 nucleotides matching TRBD2. The CDR3 has 16 amino acids. The V gene end was trimmed by 0 bases and the J gene end by 5 bases; junction bases not matched to a gene: 2. Germline-derived CDR1 and CDR2 are LGHNA and YNFKEQ. CDR3 loop: CASSQDLAGGTGELFF. CDR3 DNA: TGTGCCAGCAGCCAAGATCTAGCGGGAGGAACCGGGGAGCTGTTTTTT.

This clone was found a few times. The CDR3 region has the DNA TGCGCCAGCAGCCTCACCCGGACAGGGCAAGAGACCCAGTACTTC. Translated, it gives CASSLTRTGQETQYF. The chain combines TRBV5-1 with TRBJ2-5; 8 bases map to TRBD1. The V gene end was trimmed by 4 bases and the J gene end by 2 bases; junction bases not matched to a gene: 7. The CDR3 consists of 15 residues. Germline loops: CDR1 SGHRS, CDR2 YFSETQ.

The CDR3 nucleotides read TGTGCCAGCAGGACAGGGGGCATAGGTGGCTACACCTTC. Translation: CASRTGGIGGYTF. The genes are TRBV9 and TRBJ1-2, with TRBD1 identical over 10 bases. The V segment lost 5 bases and the J segment 7 bases; nucleotides outside the gene matches: 5. Germline V CDR1 and CDR2: SGDLS, YYNGEE. This CDR3 contains 13 residues.

The chain recombines TRBV7-9 with TRBJ2-1; 10 positions agree with TRBD1. Germline values: CDR1 SEHNR, CDR2 FQNEAQ (reference sequence). This CDR3 is 15 amino acids long. The ends lost 5 bases at V and 7 bases at J; junction bases unmatched: 8. The CDR3 region is CASSQRGQGTNEQFF. For the CDR3, the DNA is TGTGCCAGCAGCCAGAGGGGACAGGGGACAAATGAGCAGTTCTTC.